This T cell receptor (beta chain) was captured by sequencing in a study of somatic mutations in cytotoxic T cells in rheumatoid arthritis. In regard to this clone: Relative to the germline gene, one junction end is altered; a read error may explain this.

Germline values: CDR1 SEHNR, CDR2 FQNEAQ (reference sequence). This CDR3 region has 12 residues. Measured with immunoSEQ multiplex PCR; TCRdb has only the in-frame clones, and not every one. The data contain approximately 20,000 clones, approximately 83% of them singletons. Input material: CD8+ T cells sorted from blood. The sequence derives from a man younger than 35 with rheumatoid arthritis. This chain uses TRBV7-9 with TRBJ1-1, with no clear D. CDR3 protein: CASSLKNSEAFF. The CDR3 coding sequence is TGTGCCAGCAGCTTAAAGAACAGTGAAGCTTTCTTT.